This T cell receptor beta chain was captured in a study of cytomegalovirus exposure and HLA in healthy donors. Findings of the study overall: The classifier was said to identify cytomegalovirus status with high specificity and sensitivity. It was taken for granted in presence/absence analyses that sequencing depth across donors was roughly uniform.

The PCR contained 60 Vbeta and 13 Jbeta primers. Generated by immunoSEQ multiplex PCR, the TCRdb table keeps only in-frame clones and is missing some. The repertoire has 100,000 to 150,000 clones, around 74% of them found once; the top ten carry roughly 7%. The V and J ends lost 2 bases and 3 bases, in that order; junction bases with no gene match: 7. Per the germline V gene, CDR1 is MDHEN and CDR2 is SYDVKM. CDR3 length: 15 residues. Remarks on this clone: Its matching antigen is unknown.

Healthy individuals who donated bone marrow served as the donors. The clonotype originates from a male donor in good health and CMV-seronegative. This sequence joins TRBV28 and TRBJ2-7; the match to TRBD1 covers 7 bases. Sequenced: PBMCs. The CDR3 sequence is CASSLRGRGNYEQYF. DNA of the CDR3: TGTGCCAGCAGTTTAAGGGGCAGGGGGAACTACGAGCAGTACTTC.